What follows are 25 T cell receptor beta chains derived from one specimen sequenced in a study of blood T cell repertoires in COVID-19. Repertoires were generated with immunoSEQ multiplex PCR, while TCRdb's copy carries only in-frame clones and drops some. The sample contains about 54,000 clones, around 87% of which appear only once. Sequenced: peripheral blood. The receptors stem from a man aged 45-60 years with active COVID-19.

CDR3 sequence reads: CASSSPGSGGWKETQYF. In DNA form, the CDR3 reads TGTGCCAGCAGTTCACCAGGTAGCGGGGGCTGGAAAGAGACCCAGTACTTC. The rearrangement joins TRBV27 to TRBJ2-5; 9 nucleotides match TRBD2. CDR3 size: 17 residues. Looked up from germline, CDR1 is MNHEY and CDR2 is SMNVEV (reference sequence). Trimming took 4 bases from V and 3 from J; bases not matched to a gene: 12.

This clone showed up just once. This sequence joins TRBV9 and TRBJ1-1; TRBD1 agrees at 7 bases. CDR3 length equals 16 residues. V was pared by 2 bases and J by 0 bases, with 7 bases of the junction left unmatched. CDR1 and CDR2 from the germline V gene are SGDLS and YYNGEE. As DNA, the CDR3 is TGTGCCAGCAGCGTGGGGTCGGACAGGATGAACACTGAAGCTTTCTTT. It codes for CASSVGSDRMNTEAFF.

The gene calls are TRBV29-1 and TRBJ2-3; 10 nucleotides match TRBD2. CDR1 is SQVTM, CDR2 ANQGSEA, per germline. The J segment lost 4 bases and the V segment lost 7 bases, leaving 11 bases of the junction unmatched. The CDR3 is 15 amino acids. The CDR3 region has the DNA TGCAGCGCCCCGGGACTAGCGCAATCCGCAGATACGCAGTATTTT. Translation: CSAPGLAQSADTQYF.

This clone was observed a single time. The chain joins TRBV2 to TRBJ2-1; weak D call: TRBD2 (5 bases). V was trimmed by 7 bases and J by 3 bases, leaving 13 bases between them. This CDR3 comprises 14 residues. Germline CDR1 reads SNHLY; CDR2 reads FYNNEI. This chain's CDR3 is CASKFGGNYNEQFF. The CDR3 DNA sequence: TGTGCCAGCAAGTTCGGAGGTAACTACAATGAGCAGTTCTTC.

The J gene is TRBJ1-2, the V gene TRBV6-5, with D perhaps TRBD1 (5 bases). Germline CDR1 and CDR2: MNHEY and SVGAGI. V was clipped by 6 bases and J by 8 bases, with 16 bases between them. This CDR3 region has 13 residues. Here the CDR3 DNA reads TGTGCCAGCAGGATATCAGGGAAATCCGGCTACACCTTC. Its translation is CASRISGKSGYTF.

The V call is TRBV6-5, the J call TRBJ1-6; 8 bases agree with TRBD1. The CDR3 loop spans 15 amino acids. Germline CDR1 and CDR2: MNHEY and SVGAGI. Losses at the gene ends were 6 bases for V and 3 bases for J; bases not matched to a gene: 4. Here the CDR3 DNA reads TGTGCCAGCAGCCGGGGGACAGGCTATAATTCACCCCTCCACTTT. Amino acid sequence: CASSRGTGYNSPLHF.

The rearrangement links TRBV5-5 to TRBJ1-2, with 9 bases aligning to TRBD1. With 0 bases clipped from V and 6 bases from J, the junction kept 9 bases outside the gene matches. The CDR3 is 16 amino acids. Germline V gene lookup returns CDR1 SGHKS and CDR2 YYEKEE (reference sequence). CDR3 sequence reads: CASSLAPQGARNGYTF. CDR3 nucleotide sequence: TGTGCCAGCAGCTTGGCCCCACAGGGGGCGCGCAATGGCTACACCTTC.

V usage is TRBV20-1 and J usage is TRBJ2-1; the match to TRBD2 covers 10 bases. This CDR3 spans 14 amino acids. J lost 7 bases, V lost 3 bases, and 6 bases had no gene match. The germline V gene encodes CDR1 DFQATT and CDR2 SNEGSKA (reference sequence). CDR3 coding DNA: TGCAGTGCTAGTAGCGGGAGGTCGTCGAATGAGCAGTTCTTC. Protein sequence: CSASSGRSSNEQFF.

The chain combines TRBV24-1 with TRBJ2-1; 9 nucleotides match TRBD2. The junction had 7 bases not matched to a gene; V was cut back by 1 base and J by 7 bases. This CDR3 is 16 amino acids long. Germline assignment: CDR1 KGHDR and CDR2 SFDVKD. The CDR3 spells CATSDLTLAGRNEQFF. CDR3 bases: TGTGCCACCAGTGATTTAACCCTAGCGGGAAGGAATGAGCAGTTCTTC.

This sequence joins TRBV11-2 and TRBJ2-7; 8 bases agree with TRBD1. Per the germline V gene, CDR1 is SGHAT and CDR2 is FQNNGV. Trimming took 5 bases from V and 0 from J; bases not matched to a gene: 3. The CDR3 consists of 14 residues. CDR3 loop: CASSPGQASYEQYF. The CDR3 DNA follows: TGTGCCAGCAGCCCGGGACAGGCCTCCTACGAGCAGTACTTC.

Here the CDR3 reads CSVEYRVLAKNIQYF. CDR3 nucleotides: TGCAGCGTTGAATACAGGGTGCTAGCCAAAAACATTCAGTACTTC. V and J are TRBV29-1 and TRBJ2-4; D is possibly TRBD1 (6 bases). The CDR3 has 15 amino acids. Germline V gene data show CDR1 as SQVTM and CDR2 as ANQGSEA. The V and J ends lost 2 bases and 0 bases respectively, with 11 bases between them. Looking up the rest from reference TRBV29-1 and TRBJ2-4 gives the full variable domain: SAVISQKPSRDICQRGTSLTIQCQVDSQVTMMFWYRQQPGQSLTLIATANQGSEATYESGFVIDKFPISRPNLTFSTLTVSNMSPEDSSIYLCSVEYRVLAKNIQYFGAGTRLSVL.

V usage is TRBV7-2 and J usage is TRBJ1-4; D not certain. This CDR3 region has 15 residues. The germline V gene encodes CDR1 SGHTA and CDR2 FQGNSA. V lost 1 base to trimming and J lost 0 bases, with 6 bases between them. The CDR3: CASSLGFSTNEKLFF. The CDR3 DNA is TGTGCCAGCAGCTTAGGTTTCTCAACTAATGAAAAACTGTTTTTT.

V usage is TRBV4-2 and J usage is TRBJ2-7; weak D call: TRBD2 (5 bases). The CDR3 loop spans 15 amino acids. V was cut by 2 bases and J by 5 bases, with 16 bases left in between. Germline V CDR1 and CDR2: LGHNA, YNFKEQ. This CDR3 reads CASSQILGKAHEQYF. As DNA, the CDR3 is TGTGCCAGCAGCCAAATCCTCGGGAAGGCCCACGAGCAGTACTTC.

The gene calls are TRBV28 and TRBJ1-2; 8 positions match TRBD1. The ends lost 3 bases at V and 8 bases at J; junction bases unmatched: 5. The CDR3 has 13 amino acids. Per germline, CDR1 MDHEN and CDR2 SYDVKM. The CDR3 bases are TGTGCCAGCAGTTTGGGCAGGGGGCTCGGCTACACCTTC. Translated: CASSLGRGLGYTF.

Only a few counts were recorded for this clone. The chain couples TRBV14 to TRBJ2-5; TRBD2 might be the D (6 bases). Trimming shortened V by 1 base and J by 4 bases, and 16 bases separated the two germline ends. The CDR3 loop spans 16 amino acids. The germline V gene has CDR1 SGHDN and CDR2 FVKESK. The CDR3 region has the DNA TGTGCCAGCAGCCAAGGGTCCACTAGCCGGGGAGAGACCCAGTACTTC. This encodes CASSQGSTSRGETQYF.

This chain joins TRBV30 and TRBJ2-1; the match to TRBD2 covers 13 bases. V shed 4 bases and J 10 bases; nucleotides not matched to a gene: 7. The germline CDR1 and CDR2 sequences are GTSNPN and SVGIG (reference sequence). This CDR3 is built from 14 residues. This CDR3 is CAWTLLAGGGEQFF. The CDR3 DNA sequence: TGTGCCTGGACCCTACTAGCGGGAGGGGGCGAGCAGTTCTTC.

The V and J genes are TRBV24-1 and TRBJ1-1; D uncertain. Germline lookup yields CDR1 KGHDR and CDR2 SFDVKD. Trimming shortened V by 4 bases and J by 1 base, and 9 bases separated the two germline ends. This CDR3 spans 14 amino acids. In DNA form, the CDR3 reads TGTGCCACCAGTGAAAACACCCCGAACACTGAAGCTTTCTTT. It encodes CATSENTPNTEAFF.

V and J are TRBV28 and TRBJ1-4; 7 positions agree with TRBD1. The V segment lost 5 bases and the J segment 4 bases; nucleotides outside the gene matches: 7. CDR3 length: 15 amino acids. Germline CDR1 is MDHEN and CDR2 is SYDVKM. CDR3 sequence (DNA): TGTGCCAGCAGTATCCGACAGGGAGGTAATGAAAAACTGTTTTTT. It codes for CASSIRQGGNEKLFF.

The gene calls are TRBV14 and TRBJ2-7; 11 bases agree with TRBD2. The CDR3 is made up of 15 amino acids. Trimming at V came to 7 bases and at J to 4 bases, leaving 9 bases not matched to a gene. Germline CDR1 is SGHDN and CDR2 is FVKESK. CDR3 region: CASNPGLAAVYEQYF. In nucleotides, the CDR3 is TGTGCCAGCAACCCGGGACTAGCGGCTGTGTACGAGCAGTACTTC.

V usage is TRBV6-5 and J usage is TRBJ2-1; 12 nucleotides align to TRBD2. Per the germline V gene, CDR1 is MNHEY and CDR2 is SVGAGI. CDR3 length: 13 amino acids. The ends lost 6 bases at V and 9 bases at J; junction bases unmatched: 3. The CDR3, as DNA: TGTGCCAGCAGAAAGACTAGCGGGAGTGAGCAGTTCTTC. Translated: CASRKTSGSEQFF.

The chain uses TRBV28 and TRBJ1-6; the D gene is possibly TRBD1 (5 bases). The CDR3 covers 14 residues. Per the germline V gene, CDR1 is MDHEN and CDR2 is SYDVKM. V lost 7 bases and J 9 bases, leaving 16 bases between the germline ends. The CDR3 is CASTSGQGGSPLHF. CDR3 nucleotide sequence: TGTGCCAGCACCTCCGGGCAGGGTGGTTCACCCCTCCACTTT.

The rearrangement links TRBV7-2 to TRBJ2-7, with D possibly matching TRBD2 (5 bases). Germline V gene lookup returns CDR1 SGHTA and CDR2 FQGNSA. The CDR3 sequence is 16 residues long. The V end was cut by 5 bases, the J end by 0 bases, with 17 bases between. For the CDR3, the DNA is TGTGCCAGCAGCACCACTAGTCTAATAAGCTCCTACGAGCAGTACTTC. Its protein product is CASSTTSLISSYEQYF. The complete variable domain, with remaining parts taken from reference TRBV7-2 and TRBJ2-7, reads GAGVSQSPSNKVTEKGKDVELRCDPISGHTALYWYRQSLGQGLEFLIYFQGNSAPDKSGLPSDRFSAERTGGSVSTLTIQRTQQEDSAVYLCASSTTSLISSYEQYFGPGTRLTVT.

The chain recombines TRBV12-1 with TRBJ2-7; TRBD2, the table's D call, lacks a check against the DNA. TRBV12-1 is an annotated pseudogene. The CDR3 totals 15 residues. CDR3 nucleotides: TGTGCCAGCACCCCGGGGGGACTACCTTCCTACGAGCAGTACTTC. Its protein is CASTPGGLPSYEQYF.

The gene calls are TRBV5-6 and TRBJ2-7; TRBD2 matches at 7 bases. Germline trimming cut 3 bases from V and 4 bases from J; bases unmatched to any gene: 10. The length of the CDR3 is 15 residues. CDR1 SGHDT and CDR2 YYEEEE come from the germline V gene. CDR3 DNA sequence: TGTGCCAGCAGCTGGGGGGGTCACGGATGGTACGAGCAGTACTTC. Protein sequence: CASSWGGHGWYEQYF.

The CDR3 protein is CASSPQLTGELFF. CDR3 bases: TGTGCCAGCAGCCCCCAGTTGACCGGGGAGCTGTTTTTT. The V call is TRBV3-1 (or the pseudogene TRBV3-2), the J call TRBJ2-2; the D is unclear. CDR1 and CDR2 from the germline V gene are LGHDT and YNNKEL (reference sequence). Trimming removed 4 bases at V and 5 bases at J, with 8 bases between. The CDR3 sequence is 13 residues long.